Presented here are 3 T cell receptor beta chains from one specimen sequenced in a study of blood T cell repertoires in COVID-19. The protocol was immunoSEQ multiplex PCR, while the TCRdb copy is restricted to in-frame clones and leaves out a portion. The table has around 200,000 clones, around 90% seen once. The sequenced material came from PBMCs or T cells enriched from blood (not recorded which). These receptors were taken from a man between 18 and 35 years old with acute COVID-19.

The V gene is TRBV9, the J gene TRBJ2-4; no firm D call. Germline assignment: CDR1 SGDLS and CDR2 YYNGEE. The germline V and J ends were trimmed by 4 bases and 0 bases, with 11 bases remaining between them. This CDR3 has 15 amino acids. For the CDR3, the DNA is TGTGCCAGCAGCCCCCTTGCAGAAGCCAAAAACATTCAGTACTTC. It translates to CASSPLAEAKNIQYF.

This clone was observed a single time. This chain links TRBV20-1 with TRBJ2-1; D is undetermined. Trimming took 3 bases from V and 3 from J, leaving 12 bases between them. The germline gives CDR1 DFQATT, CDR2 SNEGSKA (reference sequence). This CDR3 has 14 amino acids. The CDR3 here is CSASPPTGYNEQFF. Here the CDR3 DNA reads TGCAGTGCTAGTCCCCCCACTGGCTACAATGAGCAGTTCTTC.

J is TRBJ2-7 and V is TRBV2; TRBD2 aligns across 9 bases. CDR1 is SNHLY, CDR2 FYNNEI, per germline. The J segment lost 5 bases and the V segment lost 7 bases, leaving 12 bases of the junction unmatched. This CDR3 spans 15 amino acids. DNA for the CDR3: TGTGCCAGCATAACTAGCGGGTCATCCCTGAACGAGCAGTACTTC. Translating it yields CASITSGSSLNEQYF.